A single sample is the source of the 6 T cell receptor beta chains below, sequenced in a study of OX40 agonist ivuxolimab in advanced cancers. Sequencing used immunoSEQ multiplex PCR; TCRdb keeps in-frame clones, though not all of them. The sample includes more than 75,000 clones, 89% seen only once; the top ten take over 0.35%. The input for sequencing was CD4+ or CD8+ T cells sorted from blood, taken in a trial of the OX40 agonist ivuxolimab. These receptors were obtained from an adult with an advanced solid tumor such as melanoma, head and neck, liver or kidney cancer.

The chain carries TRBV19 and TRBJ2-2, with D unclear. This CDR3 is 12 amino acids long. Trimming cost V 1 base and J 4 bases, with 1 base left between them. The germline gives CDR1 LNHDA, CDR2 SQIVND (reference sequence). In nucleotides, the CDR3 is TGTGCCAGTAGTATAGTCACCGGGGAGCTGTTTTTT. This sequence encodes CASSIVTGELFF.

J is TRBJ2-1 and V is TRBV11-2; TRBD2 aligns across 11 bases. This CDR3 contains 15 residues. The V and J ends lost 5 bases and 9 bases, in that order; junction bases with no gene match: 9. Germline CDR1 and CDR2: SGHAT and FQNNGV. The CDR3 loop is CASSQTSGSLGEQFF. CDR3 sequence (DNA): TGTGCCAGCAGCCAAACTAGCGGGAGTTTAGGTGAGCAGTTCTTC.

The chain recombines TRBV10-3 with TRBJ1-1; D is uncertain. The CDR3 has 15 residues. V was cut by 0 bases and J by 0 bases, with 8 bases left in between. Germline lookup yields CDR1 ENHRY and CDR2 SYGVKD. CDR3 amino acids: CAISESAVMNTEAFF. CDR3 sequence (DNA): TGTGCCATCAGTGAGTCAGCGGTAATGAACACTGAAGCTTTCTTT.

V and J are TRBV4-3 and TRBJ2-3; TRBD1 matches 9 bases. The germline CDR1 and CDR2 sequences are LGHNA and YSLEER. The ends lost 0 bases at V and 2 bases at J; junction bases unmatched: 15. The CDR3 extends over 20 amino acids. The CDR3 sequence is CASSQDLRGATGGNTDTQYF. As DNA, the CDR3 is TGCGCCAGCAGCCAAGATCTAAGAGGGGCGACAGGGGGAAACACAGATACGCAGTATTTT.

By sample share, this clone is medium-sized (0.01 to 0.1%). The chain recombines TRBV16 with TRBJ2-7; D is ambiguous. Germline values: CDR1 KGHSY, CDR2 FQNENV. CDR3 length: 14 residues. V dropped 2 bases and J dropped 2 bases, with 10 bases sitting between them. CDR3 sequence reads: CASSQPRRTYEQYF. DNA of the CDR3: TGTGCCAGCAGCCAACCCCGCAGAACCTACGAGCAGTACTTC.

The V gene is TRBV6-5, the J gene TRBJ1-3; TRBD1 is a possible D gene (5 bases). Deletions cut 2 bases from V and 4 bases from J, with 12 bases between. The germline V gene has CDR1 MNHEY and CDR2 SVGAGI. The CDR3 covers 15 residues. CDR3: CASSYGGGSGNTIYF. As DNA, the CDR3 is TGTGCCAGCAGTTACGGTGGGGGGTCCGGAAACACCATATATTTT.